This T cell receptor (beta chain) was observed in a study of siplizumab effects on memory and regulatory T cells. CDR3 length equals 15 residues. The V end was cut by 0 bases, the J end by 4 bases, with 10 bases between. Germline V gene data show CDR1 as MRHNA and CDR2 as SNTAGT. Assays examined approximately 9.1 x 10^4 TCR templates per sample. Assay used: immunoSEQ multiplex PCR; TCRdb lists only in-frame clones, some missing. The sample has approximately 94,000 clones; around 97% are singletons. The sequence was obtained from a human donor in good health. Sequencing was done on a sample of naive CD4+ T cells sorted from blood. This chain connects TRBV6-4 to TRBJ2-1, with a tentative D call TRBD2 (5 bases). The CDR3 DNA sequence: TGTGCCAGCAGTGACTCCCAGACGGGATACAATGAGCAGTTCTTC. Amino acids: CASSDSQTGYNEQFF.